These T cell receptor beta chains were read from a single sample in a study of CD8 T cells in ankylosing spondylitis. One entry per CDR3 protein results from TCRdb running MiXCR on the 5' RACE reads. The top ten clones hold roughly 0.51% of a sample with hundreds of thousands of distinct CDR3 sequences, 12% of them seen once. Sequenced material: blood, either unsorted or a sorted T cell fraction (not recorded which). These receptors were taken from a male donor with ankylosing spondylitis. The CDR3 runs from the conserved cysteine through the conserved F or W. The D gene is left open where the match is weak. Size is omitted from some rows. Given values are once, few, many or a class for expanded clones.

clone_size	v_call	d_call	j_call	cdr3_nt	cdr3_aa
many	TRBV5-6	-	TRBJ1-6	TGTGCCAGCAGCTGGAGGGACGGCCGTGAGCCCCTCCACTTT	CASSWRDGREPLHF
many	TRBV28	-	TRBJ1-2	TGTGCCAGCACTAGTTGGGAGGGCAGAGTCTATGGCTACACCTTC	CASTSWEGRVYGYTF
many	TRBV29-1	-	TRBJ2-7	TGCAGCGTTGCCCTGGCCGACTCCTACGAGCAGTACTTC	CSVALADSYEQYF
-	TRBV12-3/TRBV12-4	TRBD2	TRBJ2-1	TGTGCCACACTAAGTAGCGGGGGTTACACTGAGCAGTTCTTC	CATLSSGGYTEQFF
many	TRBV27	-	TRBJ2-4	TGTGCCAGCAGTTATGTGGGCGAAAACATTCAGTACTTC	CASSYVGENIQYF
many	TRBV12-3/TRBV12-4	TRBD2	TRBJ2-1	TGTGCCAGCACTGGACTTAGCGGGAGCCACAATGAGCAGTTCTTC	CASTGLSGSHNEQFF
few	TRBV20-1	-	TRBJ2-7	TGCAGTGCTAGAGTCCCCAAAGGACCCTACGAGCAGTACTTC	CSARVPKGPYEQYF
many	TRBV5-1	-	TRBJ1-4	TGCGCCAGCAGCTTGACGGATCCCCGGGGTGAAAAACTGTTTTTT	CASSLTDPRGEKLFF
many	TRBV5-1	TRBD2	TRBJ2-1	TGCGCCAGCAGCGCCAGCTGGGGAGGGCCCTACAATGAGCAGTTCTTC	CASSASWGGPYNEQFF
few	TRBV3-1	-	TRBJ1-2	TGTGCCAGCAGCCCCTCGGGACCTAACTATGGCTACACCTTC	CASSPSGPNYGYTF
-	TRBV7-2	-	TRBJ1-1	TGTGCCAGCAGCTGGAAGGGTCTTTCGAACACTGAAGCTTTCTTT	CASSWKGLSNTEAFF
-	TRBV5-1	-	TRBJ2-3	TGCGCCAGCAGCTTGGACGCCGGCACAGATACGCAGTATTTT	CASSLDAGTDTQYF
many	TRBV20-1	-	TRBJ2-5	TGCAGTGCTAGATCTATAGCGGAAGAGACCCAGTACTTC	CSARSIAEETQYF
many	TRBV7-2	-	TRBJ1-1	TGTGCCAGCATGACCGGGAACACTGAAGCTTTCTTT	CASMTGNTEAFF
-	TRBV4-2	-	TRBJ2-1	TGTGCCAGCAGCCTCAACCGGGCCGACAATGAGCAGTTCTTC	CASSLNRADNEQFF
few	TRBV28	TRBD2	TRBJ2-1	TGTGCCAGCACCGCGGGGGGTCCCCTCAATGAGCAGTTCTTC	CASTAGGPLNEQFF
-	TRBV12-3/TRBV12-4	-	TRBJ2-7	TGTGCCAGCAGTTTAGCGGGGGCGAGGACCGAGCAGTACTTC	CASSLAGARTEQYF
many	TRBV5-1	-	TRBJ2-7	TGCGCCAGCAGCATACAGACGGATAACGAGCAGTACTTC	CASSIQTDNEQYF
-	TRBV5-6	-	TRBJ1-2	TGTGCCAGCAGCTTAGGTTTGGCAGGCTATGGCTACACCTTC	CASSLGLAGYGYTF
-	TRBV5-1	-	TRBJ1-1	TGCGCCAGCAGCTTGTCCCCGATGGGTGAAGCTTTCTTT	CASSLSPMGEAFF
few	TRBV29-1	TRBD2	TRBJ2-2	TGCAGCGGTCAGGGCCGTTCGGGGGGGACCGGGGAGCTGTTTTTT	CSGQGRSGGTGELFF
many	TRBV29-1	TRBD1	TRBJ1-1	TGCAGCGCACCGGGACAGGGATCCACTGAAGCTTTCTTT	CSAPGQGSTEAFF
few	TRBV5-1	-	TRBJ2-7	TGCGCCAGCAGCTTGGAGGGAGATGGCGAGCAGTACTTC	CASSLEGDGEQYF
-	TRBV7-3	-	TRBJ2-2	TGTGCCAGCAGCTTAATGGCACAGGGGAACACCGGGGAGCTGTTTTTT	CASSLMAQGNTGELFF
few	TRBV6-4	TRBD1	TRBJ1-1	TGTGCCAGCAGCCACAGGGGGCTAAACACTGAAGCTTTCTTT	CASSHRGLNTEAFF
-	TRBV29-1	-	TRBJ2-2	TGCAGCGCCCGCCGGGACATCAACACCGGGGAGCTGTTTTTT	CSARRDINTGELFF
-	TRBV5-6	-	TRBJ1-2	TGTGCCAGCAGCCAGGACAGACTTGGCTATGGCTACACCTTC	CASSQDRLGYGYTF
few	TRBV7-2	-	TRBJ1-2	TGTGCCAGCAGCTTAATCGCTCTTAACTATGGCTACACCTTC	CASSLIALNYGYTF
many	TRBV29-1	-	TRBJ2-3	TGCAGCGTTCGATTGATCCGGGACGGTAACACAGATACGCAGTATTTT	CSVRLIRDGNTDTQYF
few	TRBV5-1	-	TRBJ1-2	TGCGCCAGCAGCTTGCAGGGGAGGGACTATGGCTACACCTTC	CASSLQGRDYGYTF
-	TRBV20-1	-	TRBJ1-1	TGCAGTGCTAGAAGCGTGGGGGCGAAAAAGAACACTGAAGCTTTCTTT	CSARSVGAKKNTEAFF
-	TRBV20-1	-	TRBJ2-7	TGCAGTGCTGCTCCATCCTACGAGCAGTACTTC	CSAAPSYEQYF
few	TRBV6-1	TRBD2	TRBJ2-1	TGTGCCAGCAGTGTGGAGCGGGAAGGAGAGCAGTTCTTC	CASSVEREGEQFF
-	TRBV5-1	TRBD1	TRBJ1-4	TGCGCCAGCAGCTTCGGGCAGGGGGCGGAAAAACTGTTTTTT	CASSFGQGAEKLFF
once	TRBV20-1	TRBD1	TRBJ2-7	TGCAGTGCTCACCGGGACAGGGGAGCCTACGAGCAGTACTTC	CSAHRDRGAYEQYF
-	TRBV20-1	TRBD2	TRBJ2-1	TGCAGTGCTAGGTTTAGCGGGAGGCTATACAATGAGCAGTTCTTC	CSARFSGRLYNEQFF
-	TRBV7-2	-	TRBJ1-1	TGTGCCAGCAGCCCCTTCCCCGGGACGGGGAACACTGAAGCTTTCTTT	CASSPFPGTGNTEAFF
many	TRBV29-1	-	TRBJ1-2	TGCAGCGCATGGGAGAACTATGGCTACACCTTC	CSAWENYGYTF
-	TRBV20-1	TRBD1	TRBJ1-2	TGCAGTGCCCCGGACAGGGGGTATAGATATGGCTACACCTTC	CSAPDRGYRYGYTF
-	TRBV5-1	TRBD1	TRBJ1-6	TGCGCCAGCAGGTGGGACAGCGGATATTCACCCCTCCACTTT	CASRWDSGYSPLHF
-	TRBV6-1	-	TRBJ2-3	TGTGCCAGCTGTGGCCTGAGAGATACGCAGTATTTT	CASCGLRDTQYF
many	TRBV29-1	TRBD2	TRBJ2-5	TGCAGCGTTGGGGGGGGGTTTGGCCAAGAGACCCAGTACTTC	CSVGGGFGQETQYF
many	TRBV20-1	-	TRBJ1-1	TGCAGTGCTAGAGATACTTTGAACACTGAAGCTTTCTTT	CSARDTLNTEAFF